This T cell receptor beta chain was captured in a study of T-cell memory formation after mild COVID-19. Study at large: Clustering of TCRs was largely donor specific.

The germline CDR1 and CDR2 sequences are MNHEY and SMNVEV (reference sequence). The V end was cut by 5 bases, the J end by 2 bases, with 11 bases between. CDR3 size: 14 residues. TCRdb re-derived calls from the 5' RACE reads in MiXCR, one entry per CDR3 protein. The repertoire consists of fewer than 700,000 distinct CDR3 sequences, with roughly 18% occurring once and the leading ten covering around 13%. This clonotype came up a few times. What was sequenced was PBMCs or a T cell subset sorted from them (not recorded which). The chain joins TRBV27 to TRBJ2-3; D is perhaps TRBD2 (5 bases). This TCR was sampled from an adult woman who had mild COVID-19 (a few samples of this study predate the infection). Cell type and time point are not known. The CDR3 protein is CASSSGVVTDTQYF. The CDR3, as DNA: TGTGCCAGCAGTAGCGGAGTGGTCACAGATACGCAGTATTTT.